The clone carrying this TCR beta chain came up many times. No antigen is known for it. TCRdb fed the reads into MiXCR, producing one record per CDR3 protein. The sample holds approximately 260,000 distinct CDR3 sequences; around 20% are singletons and the top ten take under 25%. The data were taken from a study of T cell repertoires in cytomegalovirus infection. The germline gives CDR1 SGHVS, CDR2 FQNEAQ. With V trimmed by 0 bases and J by 5 bases, 12 bases remained unmatched. This CDR3 contains 17 residues. Study-wide results and limits: Clonotype analysis showed dominance of the ex vivo response by HLA-C-restricted CMV-specific TCR beta clonotypes.

The TCR originated in a human donor in good health (CMV status not recorded). Some clones in this sample may be carry-over from other donors' samples. This chain connects TRBV7-8 to TRBJ2-5; 7 bases fit TRBD1. Sequencing used cultured PBMCs, obtained from culture after CMV antigen stimulation. CDR3 protein: CASSLAGRGYYSETQYF. CDR3 nucleotides: TGTGCCAGCAGCTTAGCGGGCAGGGGGTATTACTCTGAGACCCAGTACTTC.